These 14 T cell receptor beta chains originate from one sample sequenced in a study of cytomegalovirus exposure and HLA in healthy donors. Profiling relied on immunoSEQ multiplex PCR, and the TCRdb table lists in-frame clones only, not all of them. The data contain about 150,000 clones, around 88% of them seen just once; the ten biggest clones take up around 20%. The specimen sequenced was PBMCs. The receptors come from a man younger than 30 in good health and CMV-seropositive.

The V call is TRBV7-9, the J call TRBJ2-6; D might be TRBD2 (5 bases). CDR1 is SEHNR, CDR2 FQNEAQ, per germline (reference sequence). Between the trimmed V and J ends, which lost 4 bases and 1 base, there was a span of 11 bases. The CDR3 spans 16 residues. CDR3: CASSYGGRSGANVLTF. CDR3 nucleotide sequence: TGTGCCAGCAGCTATGGAGGCCGGTCTGGGGCCAACGTCCTGACTTTC.

The chain is built from TRBV5-1 and TRBJ2-7, with 7 bases matching TRBD1. V lost 4 bases to trimming and J lost 3 bases; unmatched junction nucleotides: 4. CDR1 and CDR2 (germline): SGHRS, YFSETQ. This CDR3 region has 13 residues. CDR3 sequence reads: CASSVRDSYEQYF. CDR3 bases: TGCGCCAGCAGCGTTCGGGACAGCTACGAGCAGTACTTC.

The rearrangement joins TRBV10-1 to TRBJ2-7, with D unclear. The ends were cut back, 11 bases at V and 2 bases at J, with 4 bases in the middle. The CDR3 is 9 residues long. Germline values: CDR1 WNHNN, CDR2 SYGVQD (reference sequence). CDR3 residues: CARPYEQYF. The CDR3 DNA follows: TGCGCCCGTCCCTACGAGCAGTACTTC.

The CDR3 sequence is CASSAYPPRDYYNEQFF. The CDR3 DNA reads TGTGCCAGCAGCGCCTACCCGCCCCGGGACTATTACAATGAGCAGTTCTTC. The chain is built from TRBV27 and TRBJ2-1; 7 nucleotides match TRBD2. V shed 6 bases, J shed 4 bases, and the junction held 15 bases outside the gene matches. The CDR3 contains 17 residues. Germline V gene lookup returns CDR1 MNHEY and CDR2 SMNVEV (reference sequence).

There are a few counts of this clone. This chain joins TRBV7-2 and TRBJ2-5, with no clear D. Germline CDR1 reads SGHTA; CDR2 reads FQGNSA. The CDR3 consists of 14 residues. With 1 base removed from V and 1 base from J, the gap between germline ends came to 7 bases. The chain's CDR3 is CASSLEFRQETQYF. The CDR3 DNA reads as TGTGCCAGCAGCTTAGAATTTCGCCAAGAGACCCAGTACTTC.

The chain joins TRBV7-9 to TRBJ2-7, with D perhaps matching TRBD1 (6 bases). This CDR3 has 15 amino acids. The germline V gene has CDR1 SEHNR and CDR2 FQNEAQ (reference sequence). Trimming took off 5 bases at V and 6 bases at J, with 20 bases between the two ends. This CDR3 reads CASSTRDTKQGEQYF. The CDR3 DNA follows: TGTGCCAGCAGCACCCGGGACACCAAACAGGGCGAGCAGTACTTC.

The V and J genes are TRBV9 and TRBJ1-2, with D maybe TRBD1 (6 bases). CDR3 size: 14 residues. V was trimmed by 4 bases and J by 4 bases, leaving 14 bases between them. Germline V gene sequence: CDR1 SGDLS, CDR2 YYNGEE. CDR3 DNA sequence: TGTGCCAGCAGCCAAGGCTCAGGGGTCTATGGCTACACCTTC. Encoded protein: CASSQGSGVYGYTF.

The chain uses TRBV11-2 and TRBJ2-7; TRBD1 aligns across 8 bases. This CDR3 comprises 17 residues. Looked up from germline, CDR1 is SGHAT and CDR2 is FQNNGV. J was trimmed by 1 base and V by 5 bases; bases with no gene match: 13. The CDR3 sequence is CASSLPGQALLSYEQYF. The CDR3 nucleotides read TGTGCCAGCAGCCTCCCGGGACAGGCCCTCCTATCCTACGAGCAGTACTTC.

V gene TRBV2 combines with J gene TRBJ2-7; perhaps TRBD2 as D (5 bases). Germline-derived CDR1 and CDR2 are SNHLY and FYNNEI. The CDR3 has 13 residues. Trimming removed 8 bases at V and 4 bases at J, with 15 bases between. CDR3 sequence (DNA): TGTGCCAGCTCCCCGGGAATCGGGTACGAGCAGTACTTC. Translation gives CASSPGIGYEQYF.

The chain uses TRBV30 and TRBJ2-3, with 10 bases that match TRBD2. Germline-derived CDR1 and CDR2 are GTSNPN and SVGIG (reference sequence). J was trimmed by 1 base and V by 0 bases; bases with no gene match: 4. The CDR3 is 16 amino acids. CDR3 sequence: CAWSVRLAGGTDTQYF. CDR3 in DNA: TGTGCCTGGAGTGTACGGCTAGCGGGAGGCACAGATACGCAGTATTTT.

The rearrangement links TRBV11-2 to TRBJ2-7; 8 nucleotides agree with TRBD2. V trimming: 5 bases; J trimming: 2 bases; junction bases outside the gene matches: 8. Germline CDR1 and CDR2: SGHAT and FQNNGV. The CDR3 extends over 15 amino acids. CDR3 DNA sequence: TGTGCCAGCAGCCCGAGGGCTAGCGGGCCCTACGAGCAGTACTTC. Translation gives CASSPRASGPYEQYF.

V usage is TRBV15 and J usage is TRBJ1-4; the D is unclear. V gave up 4 bases and J gave up 1 base, with 13 bases separating them. There are 16 residues in the CDR3. The germline CDR1 and CDR2 sequences are LNHNV and YYDKDF (reference sequence). In DNA, the CDR3 is TGTGCCACCAGCACTGGCCCACACAAAACTAATGAAAAACTGTTTTTT. This codes for CATSTGPHKTNEKLFF.

This chain connects TRBV23-1 to TRBJ2-5, with TRBD2 matching 7 bases. TRBV23-1 is given ORF status, its function remaining uncertain. The CDR3 loop spans 15 amino acids. V lost 7 bases and J lost 5; bases outside the gene matches: 13. Here the CDR3 reads CASTLKWGGGETQYF. CDR3 coding DNA: TGCGCCAGCACCCTAAAATGGGGGGGAGGGGAGACCCAGTACTTC.

The V call is TRBV6-5, the J call TRBJ1-1; D gene unclear. Per germline, CDR1 MNHEY and CDR2 SVGAGI. The CDR3 has 13 amino acids. V was trimmed by 6 bases and J by 1 base, leaving 9 bases between them. DNA for the CDR3: TGTGCCAGCAGCGCCGGGAGGAACACTGAAGCTTTCTTT. This gives the protein CASSAGRNTEAFF.